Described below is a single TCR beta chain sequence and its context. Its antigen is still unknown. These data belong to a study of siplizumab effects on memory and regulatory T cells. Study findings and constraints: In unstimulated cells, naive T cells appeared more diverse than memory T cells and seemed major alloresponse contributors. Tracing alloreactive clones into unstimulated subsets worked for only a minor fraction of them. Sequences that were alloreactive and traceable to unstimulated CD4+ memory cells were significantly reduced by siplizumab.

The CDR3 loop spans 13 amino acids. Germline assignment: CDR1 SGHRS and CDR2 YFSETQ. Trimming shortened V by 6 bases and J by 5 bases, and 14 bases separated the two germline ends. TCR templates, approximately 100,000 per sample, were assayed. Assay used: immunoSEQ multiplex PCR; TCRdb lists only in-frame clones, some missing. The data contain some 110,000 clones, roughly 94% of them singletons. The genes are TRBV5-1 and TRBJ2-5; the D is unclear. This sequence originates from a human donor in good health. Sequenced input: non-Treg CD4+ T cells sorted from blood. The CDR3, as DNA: TGCGCCAGCACCCGCCGTCCTGGCGAGACCCAGTACTTC. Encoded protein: CASTRRPGETQYF.